The next 11 T cell receptor beta chains were all read from a single sample in a study of PD-1 blockade in classical Hodgkin lymphoma (dated by TCRdb to about 2020). Library preparation was by the immunoSEQ multiplex PCR assay. The clones in this table, taken by TCRdb from immuneACCESS, are in-frame only. Not every clone is retained; where verified, under half of the shortfall comes from an unresolved V gene, and the cause of the rest is unknown. The sample has fewer than 100,000 clones on record, approximately 94% of them singletons. The top ten hold roughly 1.9% of the sample. The label giving this sample's time point can be read as: cycle 4 day 1 (C4D1), after more than five weeks of nivolumab. Every trial patient had relapsed following autologous stem cell transplantation, and prior brentuximab vedotin exposure was what differed among cohorts A, B and C. The material was peripheral blood mononuclear cells (PBMCs), obtained before the fourth cycle of nivolumab. These receptors were taken from a human donor with classical Hodgkin lymphoma.

The rearrangement links TRBV5-6 to TRBJ2-6; D is ambiguous. Trimming took 4 bases from V and 0 from J, leaving 14 bases between them. CDR3 length: 17 residues. From germline, CDR1 is SGHDT and CDR2 YYEEEE. The CDR3 region is CASSLSIGISGANVLTF. The CDR3 nucleotides read TGTGCCAGCAGCCTAAGCATTGGAATCTCTGGGGCCAACGTCCTGACTTTC.

This chain joins TRBV30 and TRBJ1-1; no reliable D call. This CDR3 is 13 amino acids long. V lost 1 base and J lost 2, with 8 bases in between. CDR1 is GTSNPN, CDR2 SVGIG, per germline (reference sequence). The CDR3 bases are TGTGCCTGGAGTGGCCACAGAAACACTGAAGCTTTCTTT. Its translation: CAWSGHRNTEAFF.

The chain employs TRBV6-1 and TRBJ1-3; 7 bases align to TRBD1. J was trimmed by 1 base and V by 3 bases; bases with no gene match: 0. The germline V gene has CDR1 MNHNS and CDR2 SASEGT. This CDR3 is 14 amino acids long. CDR3 amino acids: CASSEDRSGNTIYF. CDR3 in DNA: TGTGCCAGCAGTGAGGACAGGTCTGGAAACACCATATATTTT.

This chain connects TRBV5-6 to TRBJ1-1, with unresolved D. The V gene's germline CDR1 is SGHDT and CDR2 YYEEEE. V dropped 2 bases and J dropped 6 bases, with 14 bases sitting between them. CDR3 length equals 14 residues. CDR3 nucleotides: TGTGCCAGCAGCTTTTGGGTCGGAACAGCTGAAGCTTTCTTT. Translation: CASSFWVGTAEAFF.

This chain joins TRBV27 and TRBJ2-7; 8 positions match TRBD1. Germline loops: CDR1 MNHEY, CDR2 SMNVEV (reference sequence). Germline trimming cut 6 bases from V and 3 bases from J; bases unmatched to any gene: 13. This CDR3 contains 16 residues. As DNA, the CDR3 is TGTGCCAGCAGCGAGCGAGCGACAGGGGTGGGCTACGAGCAGTACTTC. Amino acids: CASSERATGVGYEQYF.

This rearrangement joins TRBV5-1 to TRBJ2-1, with 13 nucleotides matching TRBD2. Trimming cost V 4 bases and J 7 bases; bases outside gene matches: 5. Germline V gene sequence: CDR1 SGHRS, CDR2 YFSETQ. This CDR3 is 15 amino acids long. CDR3 sequence (DNA): TGCGCCAGCAGCCGGACTAGCGGGAGTGTTAATGAGCAGTTCTTC. Amino acid sequence: CASSRTSGSVNEQFF.

The chain combines TRBV27 with TRBJ2-7, with 10 bases matching TRBD1. Germline V lookup: CDR1 MNHEY, CDR2 SMNVEV (reference sequence). The CDR3 is 14 residues long. V was clipped by 4 bases and J by 3 bases; unmatched bases: 3. The CDR3 loop reads CASSWTGGFYEQYF. CDR3 bases: TGTGCCAGCAGTTGGACAGGGGGATTCTACGAGCAGTACTTC.

This chain uses TRBV15 with TRBJ2-2, with D possibly matching TRBD1 (6 bases). With 0 bases removed from V and 2 bases from J, the gap between germline ends came to 10 bases. This CDR3 contains 16 residues. From germline, CDR1 is LNHNV and CDR2 YYDKDF (reference sequence). CDR3 in DNA: TGTGCCACCAGCAGAGATCGGACAGCTAACACCGGGGAGCTGTTTTTT. This translates into CATSRDRTANTGELFF.

The chain links TRBV5-4 to TRBJ2-7; D possibly corresponds to TRBD2 (5 bases). The V and J ends lost 2 bases and 4 bases respectively, with 13 bases between them. The length of the CDR3 is 14 residues. Germline-derived CDR1 and CDR2 are SGHNT and YYREEE (reference sequence). CDR3 DNA sequence: TGTGCCAGCAGCTTCGGGAAAACCCAATACGAGCAGTACTTC. This sequence encodes CASSFGKTQYEQYF.

DNA for the CDR3: TGTGCCAGCAGTTACGACAGAGCCTACGAGCAGTACTTC. Protein product: CASSYDRAYEQYF. The chain is built from TRBV6-5 and TRBJ2-7, with D possibly TRBD1 on 5 matching bases. Germline-derived CDR1 and CDR2 are MNHEY and SVGAGI. The CDR3 runs 13 residues. V lost 2 bases and J lost 2, with 7 bases in between.

The chain employs TRBV28 and TRBJ1-5; no clear D. The CDR3 has 11 residues. Germline-derived CDR1 and CDR2 are MDHEN and SYDVKM. With 3 bases removed from V and 6 bases from J, the gap between germline ends came to 3 bases. The CDR3 region is CASSLSQPQHF. The CDR3 region has the DNA TGTGCCAGCAGTTTGAGTCAGCCCCAGCATTTT.